A selection of T cell receptor beta chains follows, all from one sample in a study of cytomegalovirus exposure and HLA in healthy donors. The protocol was immunoSEQ multiplex PCR, while the TCRdb copy is restricted to in-frame clones and leaves out a portion. The profile shows some 120,000 clones, 88% of them singletons. Sample: PBMCs. These receptors were obtained from a man aged 25-45 years in good health and CMV-seronegative. CDR3s include the opening cysteine and the closing phenylalanine or tryptophan. D genes are given only for firm matches. Rows give clone size only sometimes, using once, few, many, or a class for an expanded clone.

j_call: TRBJ1-4
clone_size: -
v_call: TRBV18
d_call: -
cdr3_aa: CASSPRAGPREEKLFF
cdr3_nt: TGTGCCAGCTCACCACGGGCGGGGCCAAGGGAGGAAAAACTGTTTTTT

j_call: TRBJ1-1
clone_size: -
v_call: TRBV18
d_call: -
cdr3_aa: CASSPTQAMNTEAFF
cdr3_nt: TGTGCCAGCTCCCCCACACAGGCTATGAACACTGAAGCTTTCTTT

j_call: TRBJ2-1
clone_size: -
v_call: TRBV9
d_call: TRBD2
cdr3_aa: CASSDSQRTSGRSGYNEQFF
cdr3_nt: TGTGCCAGCAGCGACTCCCAACGGACTAGCGGGAGATCGGGCTACAATGAGCAGTTCTTC

j_call: TRBJ2-7
clone_size: -
v_call: TRBV27
d_call: -
cdr3_aa: CASSLRGLDAEQYF
cdr3_nt: TGTGCCAGCAGTCTGCGGGGACTCGACGCGGAGCAGTACTTC

j_call: TRBJ2-3
clone_size: -
v_call: TRBV4-1
d_call: -
cdr3_aa: CASSQESRGRDTQYF
cdr3_nt: TGCGCCAGCAGCCAAGAATCTAGGGGCAGAGATACGCAGTATTTT

j_call: TRBJ2-2
clone_size: -
v_call: TRBV13
d_call: -
cdr3_aa: CASSDSNTGELFF
cdr3_nt: TGTGCCAGCAGCGACTCGAACACCGGGGAGCTGTTTTTT

j_call: TRBJ2-7
clone_size: few
v_call: TRBV9
d_call: -
cdr3_aa: CASSVGQTYEQYF
cdr3_nt: TGTGCCAGCAGCGTAGGACAGACCTACGAGCAGTACTTC

j_call: TRBJ1-2
clone_size: -
v_call: TRBV15
d_call: -
cdr3_aa: CATSRGGLAYGYTF
cdr3_nt: TGTGCCACCAGCAGAGGAGGGTTGGCCTATGGCTACACCTTC

j_call: TRBJ2-1
clone_size: -
v_call: TRBV7-9
d_call: -
cdr3_aa: CASSLNIGNNEQFF
cdr3_nt: TGTGCCAGCAGCTTAAACATCGGGAACAATGAGCAGTTCTTC

j_call: TRBJ2-5
clone_size: -
v_call: TRBV7-7
d_call: TRBD2
cdr3_aa: CASSDLAGGEETQYF
cdr3_nt: TGTGCCAGCAGCGATCTAGCGGGAGGGGAAGAGACCCAGTACTTC

j_call: TRBJ1-5
clone_size: -
v_call: TRBV19
d_call: -
cdr3_aa: CASSVPLGGRGNQPQHF
cdr3_nt: TGTGCCAGTAGTGTCCCCCTGGGGGGGAGGGGGAATCAGCCCCAGCATTTT

j_call: TRBJ2-3
clone_size: -
v_call: TRBV5-6
d_call: TRBD2
cdr3_aa: CASSLEASGRTDTQYF
cdr3_nt: TGTGCCAGCAGCTTGGAGGCTAGCGGGAGGACAGATACGCAGTATTTT

j_call: TRBJ2-1
clone_size: -
v_call: TRBV29-1
d_call: -
cdr3_aa: CSVEGGDPVDEQFF
cdr3_nt: TGCAGCGTTGAAGGGGGGGATCCTGTGGATGAGCAGTTCTTC

j_call: TRBJ2-5
clone_size: -
v_call: TRBV2
d_call: -
cdr3_aa: CASSDQGSILETQYF
cdr3_nt: TGTGCCAGCAGTGATCAGGGGAGTATTCTAGAGACCCAGTACTTC

j_call: TRBJ2-3
clone_size: -
v_call: TRBV7-2
d_call: TRBD2
cdr3_aa: CASSGLAKREFSTDTQYF
cdr3_nt: TGTGCCAGCAGCGGACTAGCCAAAAGGGAATTTAGCACAGATACGCAGTATTTT

j_call: TRBJ1-1
clone_size: -
v_call: TRBV30
d_call: TRBD1
cdr3_aa: CAWRGQGNTEAFF
cdr3_nt: TGTGCCTGGAGGGGACAGGGTAACACTGAAGCTTTCTTT

j_call: TRBJ1-4
clone_size: once
v_call: TRBV9
d_call: -
cdr3_aa: CASSAIFGGRGEKLFF
cdr3_nt: TGTGCCAGCAGCGCCATATTTGGGGGCAGGGGTGAAAAACTGTTTTTT

j_call: TRBJ1-4
clone_size: -
v_call: TRBV7-9
d_call: -
cdr3_aa: CASSLAQGNEKLFF
cdr3_nt: TGTGCCAGCAGCTTAGCACAGGGAAATGAAAAACTGTTTTTT

j_call: TRBJ2-7
clone_size: -
v_call: TRBV7-9
d_call: -
cdr3_aa: CASSLSKTYEQYF
cdr3_nt: TGTGCCAGCAGCTTGAGCAAGACCTACGAGCAGTACTTC

j_call: TRBJ2-6
clone_size: -
v_call: TRBV25-1
d_call: -
cdr3_aa: CASGDFSSSGANVLTF
cdr3_nt: TGTGCCAGCGGGGACTTCTCGAGCTCTGGGGCCAACGTCCTGACTTTC

j_call: TRBJ1-5
clone_size: -
v_call: TRBV30
d_call: TRBD1
cdr3_aa: CAWSGQGKQPQHF
cdr3_nt: TGTGCCTGGAGTGGACAGGGAAAACAGCCCCAGCATTTT

j_call: TRBJ2-7
clone_size: -
v_call: TRBV15
d_call: TRBD1
cdr3_aa: CATSRDLRDSSYEQYF
cdr3_nt: TGTGCCACCAGCAGAGACCTACGGGACAGCTCCTACGAGCAGTACTTC

j_call: TRBJ2-1
clone_size: few
v_call: TRBV7-9
d_call: TRBD2
cdr3_aa: CAMGLAGGPSEQFF
cdr3_nt: TGTGCCATGGGACTAGCGGGAGGGCCTAGTGAGCAGTTCTTC

j_call: TRBJ2-7
clone_size: -
v_call: TRBV5-1
d_call: TRBD1
cdr3_aa: CASSPTGGVYEQYF
cdr3_nt: TGCGCCAGCAGCCCGACAGGGGGCGTGTACGAGCAGTACTTC

j_call: TRBJ2-1
clone_size: -
v_call: TRBV5-1
d_call: -
cdr3_aa: CASSFAAAVTYNEQFF
cdr3_nt: TGCGCCAGCAGCTTTGCCGCGGCAGTCACCTACAATGAGCAGTTCTTC

j_call: TRBJ2-1
clone_size: -
v_call: TRBV2
d_call: -
cdr3_aa: CAVQGGGGRLDEQFF
cdr3_nt: TGTGCCGTGCAGGGAGGGGGCGGGAGGCTCGATGAGCAGTTCTTC

j_call: TRBJ2-3
clone_size: -
v_call: TRBV23-1
d_call: TRBD2
cdr3_aa: CASSKPKPSGSETDTQYF
cdr3_nt: TGCGCCAGCAGTAAACCCAAGCCTAGCGGGAGTGAGACAGATACGCAGTATTTT